The TCR beta chain described here comes from a study of blood T cells in healthy people across ages. Findings and limits, study-wide: Bulk PBMC profiling left naive and antigen-experienced comparisons inconclusive.

This clonotype showed up just a few times. Its specificity is not known. There were at least 6 micrograms of total RNA extracted from every sample. Germline V CDR1 and CDR2: SGHTA, FQGNSA. This CDR3 is built from 15 residues. The V and J ends lost 3 bases and 0 bases respectively, with 10 bases between them. Next came a second PCR, run for 7 to 11 cycles, which used a sample-barcoded 5' primer along with a J-beta primer mix. Using its own MiXCR run on the 5' RACE reads, TCRdb lists one record per CDR3 protein. The sample yields about 1.5 million distinct CDR3 sequences, 40% to 45% seen once. The rearrangement links TRBV7-2 to TRBJ2-3, with D uncertain. The specimen sequenced was blood. The TCR comes from a woman younger than 35 in good health. Here the CDR3 DNA reads TGTGCCAGCAGCTTTAGGCCTCCTAGCACAGATACGCAGTATTTT. This sequence encodes CASSFRPPSTDTQYF.